This T cell receptor beta chain was found in a study of beta chain features in type 1 diabetes. General observations from the study: In comparison with healthy donors, patients had naive, central memory and Treg TCRB repertoires that appeared more similar. Resolution of whether HLA type affects TCRB rearrangement was not achieved here.

As every portion of the isolated RNA was reverse transcribed, the sequencing read expressed TCRB transcripts. The assay was immunoSEQ multiplex PCR, and TCRdb's table has in-frame clones only and misses some. The sample has 15,000 to 20,000 clones, around 50% seen once; the top ten hold around 0.45%. With regard to this clone: Its antigen is currently unknown.

V shed 4 bases and J shed 2 bases, with 18 bases lying between them. This CDR3 spans 16 amino acids. Germline V gene sequence: CDR1 LGHNA, CDR2 YSLEER. The material sequenced was stem cell memory CD4+ T cells from blood. V and J are TRBV4-3 and TRBJ2-7; weak D call: TRBD1 (6 bases). The sequence came from a young man in good health. The CDR3 sequence is CASSLGASGAPYEQYF. The CDR3 DNA reads TGCGCCAGCAGCCTCGGGGCATCAGGGGCCCCCTACGAGCAGTACTTC.